One sample yielded the 29 T cell receptor beta chains listed below, sequenced in a study of CD8+ T cells in alopecia areata. Isolated RNA was reverse transcribed into cDNA used as the sequencing template. Assay: immunoSEQ multiplex PCR; the TCRdb copy retains only in-frame clones and omits some. This table holds 80,000 to 100,000 clones, roughly 41% found once. The specimen sequenced was CD4+ T cells sorted from blood. The receptors were gathered from a human donor with alopecia areata.

The chain joins TRBV30 to TRBJ2-3; 10 bases are shared with TRBD2. The length of the CDR3 is 15 residues. Unmatched junction bases numbered 6, after V lost 2 bases and J lost 4 bases. Germline V gene lookup returns CDR1 GTSNPN and CDR2 SVGIG (reference sequence). Here the CDR3 reads CAWSLLAGVPDTQYF. CDR3 DNA sequence: TGTGCCTGGAGTCTGCTAGCGGGAGTCCCAGATACGCAGTATTTT.

J is TRBJ1-2 and V is TRBV9, with D uncertain. The CDR3 has 13 amino acids. V lost 0 bases to trimming and J lost 8 bases, with 11 bases between them. From germline, CDR1 is SGDLS and CDR2 YYNGEE. CDR3 in DNA: TGTGCCAGCAGCGTAGCCGAAGTGGGGGGCTACACCTTC. Translated: CASSVAEVGGYTF.

V usage is TRBV30 and J usage is TRBJ2-1; D call uncertain. Germline V gives CDR1 GTSNPN, CDR2 SVGIG (reference sequence). This CDR3 comprises 12 residues. V was cut by 2 bases and J by 4 bases, with 6 bases left in between. CDR3 loop: CAWSLQYNEQFF. The DNA of the CDR3 is TGTGCCTGGAGTCTGCAGTACAATGAGCAGTTCTTC.

There are a few counts of this clone. An end of the junction differs from the germline gene, which may be a read error. J is TRBJ1-2 and V is TRBV20-1; D not certain. The CDR3 loop spans 9 amino acids. CDR1 DFQATT and CDR2 SNEGSKA come from the germline V gene (reference sequence). CDR3 sequence (DNA): TGCAGCGCCAATGGAGGACTACTCTTC. Encoded protein: CSANGGLLF.

This clone was counted between two and nine times. The genes are TRBV4-1 and TRBJ2-3; 12 bases line up with TRBD2. This CDR3 region has 17 residues. Looked up from germline, CDR1 is MGHRA and CDR2 is YSYEKL. The J segment lost 2 bases and the V segment lost 5 bases, leaving 8 bases of the junction unmatched. This chain's CDR3 is CASSYSGLAGSTDTQYF. The CDR3 nucleotides are TGCGCCAGCAGCTATAGTGGACTAGCGGGGTCCACAGATACGCAGTATTTT.

The chain uses TRBV2 and TRBJ1-2; D is unclear. The CDR3 consists of 13 residues. Trimming pared 4 bases from V and 7 bases from J, leaving 13 bases between. Germline CDR1 and CDR2: SNHLY and FYNNEI. The CDR3 nucleotides are TGTGCCAGCAGTGTAACCCAAGCCGGTGGCTACACCTTC. This sequence encodes CASSVTQAGGYTF.

The V and J genes are TRBV18 and TRBJ2-5; possibly TRBD2 for D (6 bases). V was trimmed by 6 bases and J by 4 bases, leaving 21 bases between them. The length of the CDR3 is 16 residues. Germline V gene lookup returns CDR1 KGHSH and CDR2 LQKENI. The CDR3 protein is CASSPRQTRIGETQYF. The CDR3 coding sequence is TGTGCCAGCTCGCCCCGGCAGACTAGAATAGGAGAGACCCAGTACTTC.

The chain employs TRBV5-1 and TRBJ1-2, with no clear D. The CDR3 spans 12 residues. Germline V gene sequence: CDR1 SGHRS, CDR2 YFSETQ. V was clipped by 0 bases and J by 8 bases, with 8 bases between them. The CDR3 here is CASSLGRLGYTF. The CDR3 coding sequence is TGCGCCAGCAGCTTGGGACGGCTGGGCTACACCTTC.

The chain combines TRBV7-8 with TRBJ1-2, with D maybe TRBD1 (5 bases). Per the germline V gene, CDR1 is SGHVS and CDR2 is FQNEAQ. The V and J ends lost 1 base and 2 bases respectively, with 8 bases between them. CDR3 length: 14 residues. The DNA for the CDR3 is TGTGCCAGCAGCTTAGAGGGACGAAACTATGGCTACACCTTC. It is translated as CASSLEGRNYGYTF.

This sequence joins TRBV29-1 and TRBJ2-3; TRBD2 matches 9 bases. Germline loops: CDR1 SQVTM, CDR2 ANQGSEA. Trimming took 7 bases from V and 4 from J; bases not matched to a gene: 6. CDR3 length: 13 amino acids. The CDR3 DNA reads as TGCAGCGGCTTAGCGGGAGCGTCAGATACGCAGTATTTT. This translates into CSGLAGASDTQYF.

The chain has TRBV2 and TRBJ1-1; D might be TRBD1 (6 bases). There are 14 residues in the CDR3. CDR1 is SNHLY and CDR2 is FYNNEI in the germline V gene. Trimming pared 5 bases from V and 5 bases from J, leaving 15 bases between. The CDR3 region is CASSQRVQGTEAFF. In nucleotides, the CDR3 is TGTGCCAGCAGTCAACGAGTACAGGGAACTGAAGCTTTCTTT.

J is TRBJ1-1 and V is TRBV19; a possible D gene is TRBD1 (6 bases). The CDR3 sequence is 15 residues long. Germline values: CDR1 LNHDA, CDR2 SQIVND (reference sequence). V lost 5 bases to trimming and J lost 4 bases, with 17 bases between them. The CDR3 reads CASSGYTGTGTEAFF. The CDR3 nucleotides read TGTGCCAGTAGTGGATATACAGGGACGGGCACTGAAGCTTTCTTT.

V gene TRBV25-1 combines with J gene TRBJ1-4, with D possibly TRBD1 on 5 matching bases. The CDR3 is 15 residues long. The germline V gene encodes CDR1 MGHDK and CDR2 SYGVNS. V gave up 2 bases and J gave up 6 bases, with 13 bases separating them. Here the CDR3 DNA reads TGTGCCAGCAGTGAAGCTTGGCAGGGCGATGAAAAACTGTTTTTT. It yields the protein CASSEAWQGDEKLFF.

V and J are TRBV30 and TRBJ2-1; 10 bases match TRBD1. CDR3 size: 12 residues. The V gene end was trimmed by 5 bases and the J gene end by 10 bases; junction bases not matched to a gene: 5. Germline-derived CDR1 and CDR2 are GTSNPN and SVGIG (reference sequence). The CDR3 DNA reads TGTGCCTGGCGACAGGGGGCAGGGGAGCAGTTCTTC. It yields the protein CAWRQGAGEQFF. Full variable domain (rest looked up from reference TRBV30 and TRBJ2-1): SQTIHQWPATLVQPVGSPLSLECTVEGTSNPNLYWYRQAAGRGLQLLFYSVGIGQISSEVPQNLSASRPQDRQFILSSKKLLLSDSGFYLCAWRQGAGEQFFGPGTRLTVL.

This clone was seen a few times. The rearrangement links TRBV28 to TRBJ1-2, with 7 bases that match TRBD1. This CDR3 comprises 14 residues. CDR1 is MDHEN and CDR2 is SYDVKM in the germline V gene. V shed 6 bases, J shed 0 bases, and the junction held 4 bases outside the gene matches. The CDR3 sequence: CASRRTGSNYGYTF. As DNA, the CDR3 is TGTGCCAGCAGGAGGACAGGATCTAACTATGGCTACACCTTC.

The chain recombines TRBV19 with TRBJ2-3, with D possibly matching TRBD2 (7 bases). Germline values: CDR1 LNHDA, CDR2 SQIVND (reference sequence). The CDR3 length is 14 residues. Trimming cost V 3 bases and J 7 bases, with 14 bases left between them. The CDR3 nucleotides read TGTGCCAGTAGTATTATGGGGGGGGCCCATACGCAGTATTTT. Residues: CASSIMGGAHTQYF.

CDR3 region: CASRSTVNTEAFF. CDR3 nucleotides: TGTGCCAGCAGATCGACAGTGAACACTGAAGCTTTCTTT. The chain couples TRBV6-5 to TRBJ1-1, with D perhaps TRBD1 (5 bases). Looked up from germline, CDR1 is MNHEY and CDR2 is SVGAGI. The V and J ends lost 6 bases and 0 bases respectively, with 8 bases between them. The CDR3 has 13 residues.

This clone was seen more than once but under ten times. J is TRBJ2-7 and V is TRBV29-1; D may be TRBD1 (5 bases). The CDR3 has 12 amino acids. Germline-derived CDR1 and CDR2 are SQVTM and ANQGSEA. V gave up 0 bases and J gave up 9 bases, with 12 bases separating them. DNA of the CDR3: TGCAGCGTTGAAGAAGGGGCAGCGCGGCAGTACTTC. It encodes CSVEEGAARQYF.

This clone has ten or more counts. The rearrangement joins TRBV28 to TRBJ2-4; tentatively, D is TRBD2 (6 bases). V lost 4 bases to trimming and J lost 0 bases, with 16 bases between them. The CDR3 covers 17 residues. Looked up from germline, CDR1 is MDHEN and CDR2 is SYDVKM. This CDR3 reads CASSSGGLTLAKNIQYF. The CDR3 DNA is TGTGCCAGCAGTTCCGGGGGTCTGACTCTAGCCAAAAACATTCAGTACTTC.

The rearrangement links TRBV30 to TRBJ2-7; no firm D call. Germline CDR1 is GTSNPN and CDR2 is SVGIG (reference sequence). The CDR3 length is 11 residues. The V gene lost 1 base and the J gene lost 7 bases, with 8 bases spanning the gap. Written as DNA, the CDR3 is TGTGCCTGGAGTGCCGCTCGGGAGCAGTACTTC. It codes for CAWSAAREQYF.

This clone was observed a handful of times. The rearrangement joins TRBV27 to TRBJ2-5; 10 positions match TRBD2. Trimming at V came to 7 bases and at J to 5 bases, leaving 7 bases not matched to a gene. Germline loops: CDR1 MNHEY, CDR2 SMNVEV (reference sequence). This CDR3 is built from 14 residues. CDR3 loop: CASTASGRLETQYF. The CDR3 region has the DNA TGTGCCAGCACGGCTAGCGGGAGACTGGAGACCCAGTACTTC.

V gene TRBV7-2 combines with J gene TRBJ1-1, with 9 bases lining up with TRBD1. The CDR3 totals 16 residues. Germline loops: CDR1 SGHTA, CDR2 FQGNSA. Germline trimming cut 5 bases from V and 3 bases from J; bases unmatched to any gene: 10. CDR3 nucleotide sequence: TGTGCCAGCAGCCAGTCGGACAGGGGTCCCTACACTGAAGCTTTCTTT. It codes for CASSQSDRGPYTEAFF.

In its sample, this clone was seen a few times. The chain carries TRBV2 and TRBJ2-2, with D maybe TRBD1 (6 bases). Trimming took off 7 bases at V and 2 bases at J, with 17 bases between the two ends. This CDR3 spans 16 amino acids. Germline V gene sequence: CDR1 SNHLY, CDR2 FYNNEI. The CDR3 loop is CASMSAGAENTGELFF. The CDR3 bases are TGTGCCAGCATGAGTGCAGGGGCAGAAAACACCGGGGAGCTGTTTTTT.

The chain combines TRBV20-1 with TRBJ2-7; D remains unclear. The CDR3 consists of 11 residues. Between the trimmed V and J ends, which lost 3 bases and 1 base, there was a span of 4 bases. CDR1 is DFQATT and CDR2 is SNEGSKA in the germline V gene (reference sequence). CDR3 DNA sequence: TGCAGTGCTAGGGGGTCCTACGAGCAGTACTTC. This sequence encodes CSARGSYEQYF.

This chain joins TRBV7-9 and TRBJ1-6; no clear D gene. The CDR3 is 12 amino acids. The V gene lost 0 bases and the J gene lost 9 bases, with 3 bases spanning the gap. Germline-derived CDR1 and CDR2 are SEHNR and FQNEAQ (reference sequence). This CDR3 reads CASSLAPSPLHF. CDR3 coding DNA: TGTGCCAGCAGCTTAGCCCCTTCACCCCTCCACTTT.

The chain joins TRBV6-5 to TRBJ2-3, with D perhaps matching TRBD2 (5 bases). This CDR3 contains 16 residues. CDR1 MNHEY and CDR2 SVGAGI come from the germline V gene. V dropped 0 bases and J dropped 5 bases, with 15 bases sitting between them. The DNA for the CDR3 is TGTGCCAGCAGTTACTCGAGTCGTCCAGGAGGAGATACGCAGTATTTT. Encoded protein: CASSYSSRPGGDTQYF.

This chain links TRBV18 with TRBJ2-7, with 13 bases that match TRBD2. The CDR3 sequence is 16 residues long. CDR1 is KGHSH, CDR2 LQKENI, per germline. After removal of 3 bases from V and 6 bases from J, the junction contained 8 bases not matched to a gene. The CDR3 region has the DNA TGTGCCAGCTCACCGATAACCGGGACTAGCGGGACCGAGCAGTACTTC. Translating gives CASSPITGTSGTEQYF.

The J gene is TRBJ2-6, the V gene TRBV14; tentatively, D is TRBD1 (6 bases). V lost 2 bases and J lost 4, with 15 bases in between. The CDR3 is 17 residues long. Looked up from germline, CDR1 is SGHDN and CDR2 is FVKESK. Written as DNA, the CDR3 is TGTGCCAGCAGCCAATATGGGCAGGGGCGCGGGGCCAACGTCCTGACTTTC. Translation gives CASSQYGQGRGANVLTF.

This clone was recorded a few times. The chain links TRBV7-2 to TRBJ1-6; D is unclear. The CDR3 length is 13 residues. The germline V gene encodes CDR1 SGHTA and CDR2 FQGNSA. Deletions cut 1 base from V and 10 bases from J, with 8 bases between. Written as DNA, the CDR3 is TGTGCCAGCAGCTTAGTTAGCGAGTCACCCCTCCACTTT. Translated, it gives CASSLVSESPLHF.